A single sample is the source of the 11 T cell receptor beta chains below, sequenced in a study of blood T cell repertoires in COVID-19. The method was immunoSEQ multiplex PCR; TCRdb's version includes in-frame clones alone and lacks a portion of them. This table has under 500,000 clones, roughly 87% appearing once. Sequencing was performed on PBMCs or T cells enriched from blood (not recorded which). These TCRs come from a woman in her late teens or twenties with acute COVID-19.

This clone was seen more than once but under ten times. The CDR3 is CASSLVASNEQFF. CDR3 coding DNA: TGTGCCAGCAGCTTAGTAGCGTCCAATGAGCAGTTCTTC. This sequence joins TRBV7-2 and TRBJ2-1; perhaps TRBD2 as D (5 bases). The V gene lost 1 base and the J gene lost 6 bases, with 7 bases spanning the gap. CDR1 and CDR2 (germline): SGHTA, FQGNSA. This CDR3 has 13 residues.

This clone was seen a single time. The chain links TRBV6-5 to TRBJ1-5, with TRBD1 matching over 7 bases. This CDR3 contains 13 residues. Germline-derived CDR1 and CDR2 are MNHEY and SVGAGI. V lost 6 bases and J lost 2; bases outside the gene matches: 1. The CDR3 DNA sequence: TGTGCCAGCAGCGACAGGGGCAATCAGCCCCAGCATTTT. It translates to CASSDRGNQPQHF.

The DNA for the CDR3 is TGTGCCAGCAGCTTAGATCTCATAGCGGGGGGGCAAGAGACCCAGTACTTC. It encodes CASSLDLIAGGQETQYF. V usage is TRBV11-2 and J usage is TRBJ2-5, with 11 bases aligning to TRBD2. The CDR3 contains 17 residues. Germline V gene data show CDR1 as SGHAT and CDR2 as FQNNGV. Trimming removed 0 bases from V and 2 bases from J; junction bases left unmatched: 5.

The chain has TRBV28 and TRBJ2-1, with TRBD1 matching 10 bases. With V trimmed by 4 bases and J by 4 bases, 4 bases remained unmatched. The CDR3 loop spans 15 amino acids. Germline V lookup: CDR1 MDHEN, CDR2 SYDVKM. The CDR3 loop reads CASSSTGGGYNEQFF. As DNA, the CDR3 is TGTGCCAGCAGTTCGACAGGGGGCGGATACAATGAGCAGTTCTTC. The entire variable domain, with the rest obtained from reference TRBV28 and TRBJ2-1, is as follows: DVKVTQSSRYLVKRTGEKVFLECVQDMDHENMFWYRQDPGLGLRLIYFSYDVKMKEKGDIPEGYSVSREKKERFSLILESASTNQTSMYLCASSSTGGGYNEQFFGPGTRLTVL.

The genes are TRBV28 and TRBJ1-5; 9 bases are shared with TRBD1. The ends lost 6 bases at V and 5 bases at J; junction bases unmatched: 11. CDR1 MDHEN and CDR2 SYDVKM come from the germline V gene. This CDR3 spans 16 amino acids. The chain's CDR3 is CASSPEPGQGDQPQHF. Written as DNA, the CDR3 is TGTGCCAGCAGCCCCGAACCGGGACAGGGAGATCAGCCCCAGCATTTT.

The J gene is TRBJ2-2, the V gene TRBV5-4; D not certain. There are 14 residues in the CDR3. CDR1 and CDR2 (germline): SGHNT, YYREEE (reference sequence). Deletions cut 1 base from V and 4 bases from J, with 8 bases between. The CDR3 protein is CASSLHLFTGELFF. The CDR3 nucleotides read TGTGCCAGCAGCTTGCACTTATTCACCGGGGAGCTGTTTTTT. Filled out from reference TRBV5-4 and TRBJ2-2, the complete variable domain reads ETGVTQSPTHLIKTRGQQVTLRCSSQSGHNTVSWYQQALGQGPQFIFQYYREEENGRGNFPPRFSGLQFPNYSSELNVNALELDDSALYLCASSLHLFTGELFFGEGSRLTVL.

The chain uses TRBV27 and TRBJ2-7; TRBD1 might be the D (5 bases). V gave up 3 bases and J gave up 0 bases, with 12 bases separating them. The V gene's germline CDR1 is MNHEY and CDR2 SMNVEV (reference sequence). The CDR3 has 15 residues. CDR3 sequence: CASSFSTGSSYEQYF. CDR3 bases: TGTGCCAGCAGTTTTTCAACAGGCAGCTCCTACGAGCAGTACTTC.

This clone was detected once. V is TRBV7-2 and J is TRBJ2-1; 10 bases match TRBD2. The V gene's germline CDR1 is SGHTA and CDR2 FQGNSA. The CDR3 runs to 16 residues. After removal of 2 bases from V and 7 bases from J, the junction contained 8 bases not matched to a gene. This CDR3 reads CASSLQPTSGYNEQFF. As DNA, the CDR3 is TGTGCCAGCAGCTTACAACCGACTAGCGGGTATAATGAGCAGTTCTTC. Combining the CDR3 with reference TRBV7-2 and TRBJ2-1 gives the whole variable domain GAGVSQSPSNKVTEKGKDVELRCDPISGHTALYWYRQSLGQGLEFLIYFQGNSAPDKSGLPSDRFSAERTGGSVSTLTIQRTQQEDSAVYLCASSLQPTSGYNEQFFGPGTRLTVL.

This sequence joins TRBV11-2 and TRBJ1-5, with D unclear. Germline lookup yields CDR1 SGHAT and CDR2 FQNNGV. The CDR3 totals 13 residues. V was trimmed by 5 bases and J by 10 bases, leaving 15 bases between them. The CDR3 protein is CASSARLMGPQHF. CDR3 in DNA: TGTGCCAGCAGCGCCCGTCTCATGGGCCCCCAGCATTTT.

In this sample, this clone turned up once. This rearrangement joins TRBV6-5 to TRBJ2-2; the match to TRBD2 covers 11 bases. The CDR3 totals 15 residues. Per germline, CDR1 MNHEY and CDR2 SVGAGI. The ends lost 5 bases at V and 6 bases at J; junction bases unmatched: 5. The CDR3 nucleotides read TGTGCCAGCAGTACTAGCGGGAGACCTCCCGGGGAGCTGTTTTTT. Protein product: CASSTSGRPPGELFF.

The chain uses TRBV6-4 and TRBJ2-3; D perhaps matches TRBD2 (5 bases). Germline V gene lookup returns CDR1 MRHNA and CDR2 SNTAGT. This CDR3 comprises 15 residues. V was trimmed by 3 bases and J by 6 bases, leaving 16 bases between them. CDR3 sequence (DNA): TGTGCCAGCAGTGAAGACACTTCGACGGGGGATACGCAGTATTTT. Translated, it gives CASSEDTSTGDTQYF.